This section outlines one TCR beta chain sequence together with its context. Its antigen is currently unknown. Measured with immunoSEQ multiplex PCR; TCRdb has only the in-frame clones, and not every one. This sample yields roughly 1.4 million clones, of which roughly 98.5% are seen a single time; over 0.3% belongs to the top ten. This specimen comes from a study of shared clonotypes between healthy human individuals. Regarding the study as a whole: Estimated richness was generally greater in naive than memory subsets.

V lost 1 base to trimming and J lost 8 bases, with 17 bases between them. Germline V gene sequence: CDR1 LGHNA, CDR2 YSLEER. CDR3 length: 15 residues. None of the donors, who were healthy HIV-negative adults, had recently had acute infections or vaccinations. The sequence derives from a man aged 30 to 45 in good health. Sequencing was performed on naive CD4+ T cells sorted from blood. Subset described: CD45RA+ positively selected. The chain uses TRBV4-3 and TRBJ1-2; D is unclear. In nucleotides, the CDR3 is TGCGCCAGCAGCCAAGGCACACAACGATTAGGGGGCTACACCTTC. Residues: CASSQGTQRLGGYTF.